These T cell receptor beta chains were read from a single sample in a study of OX40 agonist ivuxolimab in advanced cancers. The assay was immunoSEQ multiplex PCR, and TCRdb's table has in-frame clones only and misses some. The repertoire has 55,000 to 80,000 clones, 75% to 95% of them found once; the top ten carry roughly 5.5%. The starting material was CD4+ or CD8+ T cells sorted from blood, obtained in a trial of the OX40 agonist ivuxolimab. These receptors were taken from an adult with an advanced solid tumor such as melanoma, head and neck, liver or kidney cancer. Both conserved end residues are part of each CDR3.

cdr3_length j_call v_call cdr3_aa
13 TRBJ1-2 TRBV30 CAWSVGPPYGYTF
16 TRBJ2-7 TRBV7-9 CASSPSPSTARGEQYF
15 TRBJ2-3 TRBV7-3 CASSSSGSGADTQYF
15 TRBJ1-5 TRBV7-2 CASSLGSGVGQPQHF
13 TRBJ2-7 TRBV6-1 CASSVAEEYEQYF
14 TRBJ2-5 TRBV29-1 CSVDGVVVGETQYF
14 TRBJ1-1 TRBV6-1 CASSGEGAGTEAFF
14 TRBJ1-2 TRBV5-1 CASSLDNTNYGYTF
15 TRBJ2-2 TRBV6-4 CASSVQGRNTGELFF
14 TRBJ2-3 TRBV19 CATRDRVFTDTQYF
13 TRBJ2-7 TRBV14 CASSQDNLGEQYF
12 TRBJ2-7 TRBV28 CASSLWPNEQYF
14 TRBJ1-5 TRBV5-5 CASSLYGLNQPQHF
12 TRBJ1-1 TRBV2 CASSGMNTEAFF
15 TRBJ2-7 TRBV5-1 CASSSLGQGTYEQYF
15 TRBJ1-1 TRBV28 CASTLRQSRGPEAFF
14 TRBJ2-7 TRBV11-2 CASSSIRIWYEQYF
13 TRBJ2-7 TRBV19 CASSNLAGGEQYF
18 TRBJ2-7 TRBV28 CASSFLAEFFKSSYEQYF
17 TRBJ1-5 TRBV28 CASTSPGTPGNNQPQHF
12 TRBJ2-1 TRBV7-2 CASSLQGNGQFF
20 TRBJ2-3 TRBV2 CASGRRTILRLAGSTDTQYF
13 TRBJ1-4 TRBV28 CASSDSTNEKLFF
16 TRBJ2-1 TRBV4-1 CASSQEGGRAYNEQFF
14 TRBJ2-6 TRBV11-1 CASSQEAGANVLTF
11 TRBJ1-1 TRBV6-1 CASSLLNLAFF
11 TRBJ2-7 TRBV20-1 CSAWASYEQYF
15 TRBJ2-7 TRBV5-8 CASSLAAGMSYEQYF
12 TRBJ1-1 TRBV28 CASSFEYTEAFF